This T cell receptor (beta chain) was recovered during a study of STAT3 mutations in large granular lymphocyte leukemia. The table came from immunoSEQ multiplex PCR; TCRdb's copy has only in-frame clones and leaves some out. This table holds around 4,000 clones, around 80% found once. The CDR3 has 19 amino acids. V was pared by 3 bases and J by 5 bases, with 11 bases of the junction left unmatched. Germline values: CDR1 MGHRA, CDR2 YSYEKL. As concerns this clone: Its antigen is unknown.

Findings and limits, study-wide: Suggested: STAT3 mutation was not the ancestral event for these clonal expansions. At least one immunodominant TCR beta clonotype appeared in every T-cell large granular lymphocyte leukemia patient. After therapy, about 35% of the 18 patients switched clonotypes, all new clones STAT3 wild type.

Source material: peripheral blood mononuclear cells. This sequence joins TRBV4-1 and TRBJ1-6; TRBD1 matches at 12 bases. The sequence derives from a middle-aged man with T-cell large granular lymphocyte leukemia. Some clones in this sample may be carry-over from other donors' samples. The CDR3 DNA sequence: TGCGCCAGCAGCCACCCCGGGACAGGGGGCCGTGGCGATAATTCACCCCTCCACTTT. The encoded protein is CASSHPGTGGRGDNSPLHF.